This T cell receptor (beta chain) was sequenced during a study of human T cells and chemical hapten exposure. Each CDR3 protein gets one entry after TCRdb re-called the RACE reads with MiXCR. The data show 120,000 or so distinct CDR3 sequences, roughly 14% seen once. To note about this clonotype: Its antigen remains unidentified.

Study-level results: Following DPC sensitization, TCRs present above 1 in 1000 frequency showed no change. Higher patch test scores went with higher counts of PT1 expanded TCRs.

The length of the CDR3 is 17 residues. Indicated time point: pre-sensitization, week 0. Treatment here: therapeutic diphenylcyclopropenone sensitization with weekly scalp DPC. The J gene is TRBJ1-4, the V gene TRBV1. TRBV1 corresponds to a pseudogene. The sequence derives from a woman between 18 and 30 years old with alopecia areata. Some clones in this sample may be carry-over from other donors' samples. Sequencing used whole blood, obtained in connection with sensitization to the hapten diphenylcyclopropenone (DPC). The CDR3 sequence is CTSSQVGREATNEKLFF. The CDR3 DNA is TGCACCAGCAGCCAAGTTGGGCGGGAAGCAACTAATGAAAAACTGTTTTTT.